The 29 T cell receptor beta chains below come from one sample, sequenced in a study of graft-versus-host responses after intestinal transplantation. TCRdb's copy holds only in-frame clones and misses some; the assay was immunoSEQ multiplex PCR. This table has roughly 120,000 clones, roughly 93% appearing once. Their cognate antigens are unknown. The sample here was unstimulated CD8+ T cells sorted from spleen or lymph node cells, taken before intestinal transplant. These receptors were taken from a human donor who received an intestinal transplant.

In regard to this clone: The identical CDR3 is also encoded by other nucleotide sequences in the sample. The genes are TRBV27 and TRBJ2-1; D is uncertain. Between the trimmed V and J ends, which lost 2 bases and 7 bases, there was a span of 3 bases. CDR1 and CDR2 from the germline V gene are MNHEY and SMNVEV (reference sequence). The CDR3 has 11 amino acids. The CDR3 sequence: CASSLGNEQFF. The CDR3 bases are TGTGCCAGCAGTTTAGGGAATGAGCAGTTCTTC.

This clone was seen just once. This chain links TRBV7-9 with TRBJ2-7; TRBD2 agrees at 8 bases. V trimming: 4 bases; J trimming: 2 bases; junction bases outside the gene matches: 7. This CDR3 region has 15 residues. CDR1 SEHNR and CDR2 FQNEAQ come from the germline V gene (reference sequence). The CDR3: CASSSAGATAYEQYF. The DNA for the CDR3 is TGTGCCAGCAGCTCAGCGGGGGCGACGGCCTACGAGCAGTACTTC.

V is TRBV9 and J is TRBJ2-3, with D perhaps matching TRBD1 (5 bases). The germline V gene has CDR1 SGDLS and CDR2 YYNGEE. Trimming removed 0 bases from V and 2 bases from J, with 7 bases in between. The CDR3 runs to 14 residues. The CDR3 here is CASSVARATDTQYF. The CDR3 bases are TGTGCCAGCAGCGTAGCCAGGGCCACAGATACGCAGTATTTT.

The chain links TRBV7-3 to TRBJ2-7; 7 positions agree with TRBD2. Germline values: CDR1 SGHTA, CDR2 FQGTGA. This CDR3 has 13 amino acids. J lost 3 bases, V lost 5 bases, and 4 bases had no gene match. The chain's CDR3 is CASSPGLDYEQYF. The CDR3 DNA reads TGTGCCAGCAGCCCAGGACTAGACTACGAGCAGTACTTC.

The V and J genes are TRBV10-3 and TRBJ1-3; D remains ambiguous. The V gene's germline CDR1 is ENHRY and CDR2 SYGVKD. V dropped 2 bases and J dropped 4 bases, with 15 bases sitting between them. The CDR3 spans 16 residues. Here the CDR3 DNA reads TGTGCCATCAGTGAGACCGGGTCCTTAGTCGGAAACACCATATATTTT. Protein: CAISETGSLVGNTIYF.

The chain uses TRBV6-5 and TRBJ2-6, with a tentative D call TRBD1 (6 bases). This CDR3 region has 15 residues. Germline V gene sequence: CDR1 MNHEY, CDR2 SVGAGI. V was clipped by 4 bases and J by 2 bases, with 9 bases between them. This CDR3 is CASSSQGTGANVLTF. CDR3 coding DNA: TGTGCCAGCAGTTCCCAGGGGACTGGGGCCAACGTCCTGACTTTC.

The chain employs TRBV7-3 and TRBJ2-2; perhaps TRBD1 as D (5 bases). The germline CDR1 and CDR2 sequences are SGHTA and FQGTGA. The CDR3 length is 15 residues. V was shortened by 5 bases and J by 0 bases, with 10 bases between the two germline ends. CDR3 nucleotides: TGTGCCAGCAGCCAGGACATCTCGAACACCGGGGAGCTGTTTTTT. Encoded protein: CASSQDISNTGELFF.

V is TRBV7-8 and J is TRBJ2-7; perhaps D is TRBD1 or TRBD2 (5 bases each). Trimming shortened V by 5 bases and J by 3 bases, and 11 bases separated the two germline ends. Germline CDR1 reads SGHVS; CDR2 reads FQNEAQ. This CDR3 is 13 amino acids long. The CDR3 coding sequence is TGTGCCAGCAGCCGGGGCCAATACTACGAGCAGTACTTC. Its translation is CASSRGQYYEQYF.

The V call is TRBV25-1, the J call TRBJ2-1; perhaps TRBD2 as D (5 bases). In germline, CDR1 is MGHDK, CDR2 SYGVNS. The CDR3 loop spans 13 amino acids. V gave up 10 bases and J gave up 4 bases, with 14 bases separating them. The CDR3 DNA reads as TGTGCCACTAATTCACGGGGATACAATGAGCAGTTCTTC. Amino acids: CATNSRGYNEQFF.

This clone showed up just once. The CDR3 DNA reads as TGTGCCAGCAGTCCCATTTCCCACCCGTCCACCTACGAGCAGTACTTC. This sequence encodes CASSPISHPSTYEQYF. This chain links TRBV4-2 with TRBJ2-7; D is unresolved. V was pared by 6 bases and J by 2 bases, with 20 bases between. The CDR3 totals 16 residues. From germline, CDR1 is LGHNA and CDR2 YNFKEQ.

The chain joins TRBV11-2 to TRBJ2-7; 8 positions match TRBD2. V was pared by 3 bases and J by 7 bases, with 8 bases of the junction left unmatched. Germline CDR1 is SGHAT and CDR2 is FQNNGV. The CDR3 totals 14 residues. CDR3 sequence reads: CASSFSGGGWEQYF. Written as DNA, the CDR3 is TGTGCCAGCAGCTTTAGCGGCGGGGGGTGGGAGCAGTACTTC.

This clone was observed a few times. The rearrangement uses TRBV19 and TRBJ1-3, with TRBD1 matching over 9 bases. The junction had 8 bases not matched to a gene; V was cut back by 7 bases and J by 4 bases. CDR1 LNHDA and CDR2 SQIVND come from the germline V gene (reference sequence). There are 15 residues in the CDR3. CDR3 bases: TGTGCCAGTACCATCGCCGGGACAGGGGGAAACACCATATATTTT. This codes for CASTIAGTGGNTIYF.

This clone was counted once. The genes are TRBV10-2 and TRBJ1-2; tentative D call: TRBD1 (5 bases). The CDR3 extends over 19 amino acids. V was cut by 2 bases and J by 0 bases, with 22 bases left in between. Germline CDR1 is WSHSY and CDR2 is SAAADI. CDR3 coding DNA: TGCGCCAGCAGTGAGATGTTGTTCGGCGCGGGGCTAGCTAACTATGGCTACACCTTC. Amino acid sequence: CASSEMLFGAGLANYGYTF.

This CDR3 reads CASSYGTGANEKLFF. CDR3 nucleotide sequence: TGTGCCAGCAGTTATGGGACAGGGGCTAATGAAAAACTGTTTTTT. This chain joins TRBV6-5 and TRBJ1-4; 10 positions match TRBD1. CDR1 is MNHEY, CDR2 SVGAGI, per germline. This CDR3 is 15 amino acids long. Trimming cost V 3 bases and J 3 bases; bases outside gene matches: 1.

This clone was found once. V and J are TRBV7-3 and TRBJ2-3; D is uncertain. V lost 4 bases and J 11 bases, leaving 16 bases between the germline ends. This CDR3 region has 13 residues. Germline V lookup: CDR1 SGHTA, CDR2 FQGTGA. The DNA for the CDR3 is TGTGCCAGCAGCTCAGATGGGTCACAAAGGCAGTATTTT. Translation: CASSSDGSQRQYF.

This clone was counted only a few times. The chain's CDR3 is CASSYKREAHEQYF. The CDR3 nucleotides read TGTGCCAGCAGCTATAAGCGGGAGGCCCACGAGCAGTACTTC. The gene calls are TRBV11-2 and TRBJ2-7; the match to TRBD2 covers 9 bases. The CDR3 is 14 amino acids. The germline CDR1 and CDR2 sequences are SGHAT and FQNNGV. The ends lost 4 bases at V and 5 bases at J; junction bases unmatched: 6.

The V gene is TRBV15, the J gene TRBJ1-1; 9 bases match TRBD1. V dropped 4 bases and J dropped 3; count of bases not matched to a gene: 3. The germline gives CDR1 LNHNV, CDR2 YYDKDF (reference sequence). The CDR3 loop spans 14 amino acids. The CDR3 DNA reads as TGTGCCACCAGCACCAGACAGGGGGACACTGAAGCTTTCTTT. Residues: CATSTRQGDTEAFF.

In its sample, this clone was seen once. The chain uses TRBV6-6 and TRBJ2-3, with D perhaps matching TRBD1 (5 bases). The CDR3 is made up of 14 amino acids. Trimming cost V 2 bases and J 1 base, with 7 bases left between them. From germline, CDR1 is MNHNY and CDR2 SVGAGI (reference sequence). The CDR3: CASSYGRGTDTQYF. The CDR3 DNA reads as TGTGCCAGCAGTTACGGCAGGGGCACAGATACGCAGTATTTT.

Note on this clone: The sample contains more than one DNA sequence encoding this CDR3. V gene TRBV7-3 combines with J gene TRBJ2-3; TRBD2 agrees at 11 bases. Per germline, CDR1 SGHTA and CDR2 FQGTGA. J lost 1 base, V lost 4 bases, and 1 base had no gene match. This CDR3 region has 15 residues. This CDR3 reads CASSSGLAGTDTQYF. The CDR3 coding sequence is TGTGCCAGCAGCTCGGGACTAGCGGGCACAGATACGCAGTATTTT.

The V gene is TRBV7-9, the J gene TRBJ2-7; D call uncertain. The V gene's germline CDR1 is SEHNR and CDR2 FQNEAQ (reference sequence). The CDR3 has 11 residues. Trimming stripped 8 bases from V and 4 bases from J, with 9 bases between. CDR3 nucleotides: TGTGCCAGCCAGGAAGGTTACGAGCAGTACTTC. Its protein product is CASQEGYEQYF.

This chain connects TRBV28 to TRBJ1-3, with a possible D match to TRBD1 (5 bases). This CDR3 is 13 amino acids long. Germline values: CDR1 MDHEN, CDR2 SYDVKM. Deletions cut 10 bases from V and 4 bases from J, with 14 bases between. The CDR3: CATLGGSGNTIYF. The DNA for the CDR3 is TGTGCCACCCTCGGGGGGTCGGGAAACACCATATATTTT.

J is TRBJ2-1 and V is TRBV27; TRBD2 agrees at 8 bases. CDR1 is MNHEY, CDR2 SMNVEV, per germline (reference sequence). With 2 bases clipped from V and 9 bases from J, the junction kept 12 bases outside the gene matches. The CDR3 sequence is 16 residues long. CDR3 sequence reads: CASSLAPGLDFTEQFF. Here the CDR3 DNA reads TGTGCCAGCAGTTTAGCGCCGGGACTAGATTTCACTGAGCAGTTCTTC.

The chain is built from TRBV27 and TRBJ2-7; D remains ambiguous. Between the trimmed V and J ends, which lost 3 bases and 0 bases, there was a span of 9 bases. CDR3 size: 14 residues. CDR1 and CDR2 (germline): MNHEY, SMNVEV (reference sequence). The CDR3, as DNA: TGTGCCAGCAGTTTGCACGTAAGCTCCTACGAGCAGTACTTC. It specifies CASSLHVSSYEQYF.

The chain uses TRBV19 and TRBJ2-7; D possibly corresponds to TRBD2 (6 bases). CDR3 length equals 13 residues. Germline values: CDR1 LNHDA, CDR2 SQIVND (reference sequence). Deletions cut 5 bases from V and 2 bases from J, with 10 bases between. CDR3 bases: TGTGCCAGTAGTGCGGGACTCCCCTACGAGCAGTACTTC. It translates to CASSAGLPYEQYF.

The chain links TRBV5-6 to TRBJ2-1, with no clear D. Germline-derived CDR1 and CDR2 are SGHDT and YYEEEE. Deletions cut 0 bases from V and 3 bases from J, with 7 bases between. The CDR3 contains 14 residues. The CDR3 region has the DNA TGTGCCAGCAGCTTGGGGCCCAACTACAATGAGCAGTTCTTC. It encodes CASSLGPNYNEQFF.

This rearrangement joins TRBV2 to TRBJ2-1, with TRBD1 identical over 9 bases. Germline values: CDR1 SNHLY, CDR2 FYNNEI. This CDR3 region has 13 residues. V lost 6 bases, J lost 9 bases, and 6 bases stayed unmatched. The CDR3 DNA sequence: TGTGCCAGCAGGGAGGGACAGGGTCTTGAGCAGTTCTTC. Protein: CASREGQGLEQFF. The full variable domain, with the rest looked up from reference TRBV2 and TRBJ2-1, is EPEVTQTPSHQVTQMGQEVILRCVPISNHLYFYWYRQILGQKVEFLVSFYNNEISEKSEIFDDQFSVERPDGSNFTLKIRSTKLEDSAMYFCASREGQGLEQFFGPGTRLTVL.

The V gene is TRBV10-1, the J gene TRBJ1-1; D remains ambiguous. The CDR3 is made up of 13 amino acids. V lost 2 bases to trimming and J lost 3 bases, with 7 bases between them. Looked up from germline, CDR1 is WNHNN and CDR2 is SYGVQD (reference sequence). As DNA, the CDR3 is TGCGCCAGCAGTGAGGGGTTGGACACTGAAGCTTTCTTT. Translation gives CASSEGLDTEAFF.

The V gene is TRBV6-1, the J gene TRBJ1-2; TRBD1 is a possible D gene (6 bases). Trimming shortened V by 2 bases and J by 4 bases, and 11 bases separated the two germline ends. Germline CDR1 MNHNS, CDR2 SASEGT. This CDR3 spans 14 amino acids. Here the CDR3 DNA reads TGTGCCAGCAGTGAATTGGGGGGGCCCTATGGCTACACCTTC. Residues: CASSELGGPYGYTF.

Only a few counts were recorded for this clone. The rearrangement joins TRBV19 to TRBJ2-7; TRBD1 aligns across 9 bases. Trimming removed 5 bases from V and 1 base from J; junction bases left unmatched: 6. The germline V gene has CDR1 LNHDA and CDR2 SQIVND (reference sequence). This CDR3 contains 15 residues. CDR3 nucleotide sequence: TGTGCCAGTAGTGAATCCGGGACAGGGTCCTACGAGCAGTACTTC. It translates to CASSESGTGSYEQYF.